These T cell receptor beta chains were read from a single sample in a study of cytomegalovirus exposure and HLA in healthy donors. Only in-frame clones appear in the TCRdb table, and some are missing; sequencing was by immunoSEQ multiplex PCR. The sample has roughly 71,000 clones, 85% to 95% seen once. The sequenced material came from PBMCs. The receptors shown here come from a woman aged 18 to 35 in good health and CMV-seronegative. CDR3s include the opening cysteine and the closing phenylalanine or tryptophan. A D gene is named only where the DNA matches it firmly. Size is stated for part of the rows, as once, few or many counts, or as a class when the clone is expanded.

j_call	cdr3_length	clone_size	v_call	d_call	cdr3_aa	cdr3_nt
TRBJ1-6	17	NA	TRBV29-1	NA	CSVVIFPTSSYNSPLHF	TGCAGCGTTGTAATTTTCCCGACTAGCTCCTATAATTCACCCCTCCACTTT
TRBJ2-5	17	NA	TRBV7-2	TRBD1	CASSLAPPTGNQETQYF	TGTGCCAGCAGCTTAGCCCCACCGACAGGGAACCAAGAGACCCAGTACTTC
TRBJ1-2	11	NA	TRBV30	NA	CAWTTDYGYTF	TGTGCCTGGACAACGGACTATGGCTACACCTTC
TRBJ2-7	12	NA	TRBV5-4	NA	CASSHQSYEQYF	TGTGCCAGCAGCCACCAGTCCTACGAGCAGTACTTC
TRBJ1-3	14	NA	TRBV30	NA	CAWSMAGIRNTIYF	TGTGCCTGGAGCATGGCGGGGATTCGAAACACCATATATTTT
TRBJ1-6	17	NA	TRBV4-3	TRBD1	CASSQRARQGGNSPLHF	TGCGCCAGCAGCCAAAGGGCCCGGCAGGGGGGCAATTCACCCCTCCACTTT
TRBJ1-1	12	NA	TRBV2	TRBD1	CASNTGELLSFF	TGTGCCAGCAACACAGGGGAACTTTTGTCTTTCTTT
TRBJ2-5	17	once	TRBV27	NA	CASSSTPRLGSQETQYF	TGTGCCAGCAGTTCCACCCCGAGACTCGGGAGTCAAGAGACCCAGTACTTC
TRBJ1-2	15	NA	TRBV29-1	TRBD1	CSAYGQGLSNYGYTF	TGCAGCGCCTACGGACAGGGCCTATCGAACTATGGCTACACCTTC
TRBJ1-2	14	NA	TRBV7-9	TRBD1	CASSIQGGNYGYTF	TGTGCCAGCAGTATACAGGGGGGGAACTATGGCTACACCTTC
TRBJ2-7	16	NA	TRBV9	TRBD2	CASSSHGGGAFYEQYF	TGTGCCAGCAGCTCGCACGGCGGGGGGGCCTTCTACGAGCAGTACTTC
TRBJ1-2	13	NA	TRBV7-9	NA	CASSLASSYGYTF	TGTGCCAGCAGCTTAGCCTCTAGCTATGGCTACACCTTC
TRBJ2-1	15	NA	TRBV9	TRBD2	CASSPTSGGTDEQFF	TGTGCCAGCAGCCCTACTAGCGGGGGGACGGATGAGCAGTTCTTC
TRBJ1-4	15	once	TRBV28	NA	CASSLGGGAREKLFF	TGTGCCAGCAGTTTAGGTGGGGGGGCAAGGGAAAAACTGTTTTTT
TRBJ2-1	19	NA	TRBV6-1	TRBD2	CASSERLASGDQSYNEQFF	TGTGCCAGCAGTGAGCGACTGGCTAGCGGGGACCAATCCTACAATGAGCAGTTCTTC
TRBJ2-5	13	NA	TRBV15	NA	CATKQPYQETQYF	TGTGCCACCAAACAGCCGTACCAAGAGACCCAGTACTTC
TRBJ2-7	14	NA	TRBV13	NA	CASGGSGRAYEQYF	TGTGCCAGCGGGGGGAGCGGCAGAGCATACGAGCAGTACTTC
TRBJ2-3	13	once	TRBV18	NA	CASSPSSTDTQYF	TGTGCCAGCTCCCCCTCTAGCACAGATACGCAGTATTTT
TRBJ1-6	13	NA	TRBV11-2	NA	CASSGRVGSPLHF	TGTGCCAGCAGCGGCAGGGTTGGCTCACCCCTCCACTTT
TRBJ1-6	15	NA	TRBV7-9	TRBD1	CASSSWGTGYSPLHF	TGTGCCAGCAGCTCTTGGGGGACAGGGTATTCACCCCTCCACTTT
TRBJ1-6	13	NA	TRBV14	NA	CASSQVQSSPLHF	TGTGCCAGCAGCCAAGTACAGAGTTCACCCCTCCACTTT
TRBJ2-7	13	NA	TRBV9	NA	CASSVSGFAEQYF	TGTGCCAGCAGCGTATCAGGGTTTGCCGAGCAGTACTTC
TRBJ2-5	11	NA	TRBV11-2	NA	CASSAVETQYF	TGTGCCAGCAGCGCAGTGGAGACCCAGTACTTC
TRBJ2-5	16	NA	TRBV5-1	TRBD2	CASSSGTSGGVETQYF	TGCGCCAGCAGCTCCGGGACTAGCGGGGGCGTGGAGACCCAGTACTTC
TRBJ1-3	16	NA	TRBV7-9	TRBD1	CASSPPVRGFVYTIYF	TGTGCCAGCAGCCCCCCAGTCAGGGGGTTTGTCTACACCATATATTTT
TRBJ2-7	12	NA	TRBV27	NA	CASGGRGSEQYF	TGTGCCAGCGGTGGGCGGGGTTCGGAGCAGTACTTC
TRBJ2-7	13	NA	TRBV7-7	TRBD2	CASSLIGRDEQYF	TGTGCTAGCAGCTTAATTGGGAGGGACGAGCAGTACTTC
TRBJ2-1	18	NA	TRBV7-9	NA	CASSPLVTGTVVSGEQFF	TGTGCCAGCAGCCCCCTGGTTACAGGGACGGTCGTATCAGGTGAGCAGTTCTTC
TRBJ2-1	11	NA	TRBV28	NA	CASSSRREQFF	TGTGCCAGCAGTTCTAGGCGGGAGCAGTTCTTC
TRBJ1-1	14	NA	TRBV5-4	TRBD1	CAVHTDRVNTEAFF	TGTGCCGTTCACACGGACAGGGTGAACACTGAAGCTTTCTTT
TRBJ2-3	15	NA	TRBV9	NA	CASSDSGFSTDTQYF	TGTGCCAGCAGCGACTCAGGGTTTTCGACAGATACGCAGTATTTT
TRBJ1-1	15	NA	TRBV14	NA	CASSPRRGWSTEAFF	TGTGCCAGCAGCCCCCGGCGAGGGTGGAGTACTGAAGCTTTCTTT
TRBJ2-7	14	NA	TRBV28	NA	CASSLGGMSYEQYF	TGTGCCAGCAGTTTAGGCGGGATGTCCTACGAGCAGTACTTC
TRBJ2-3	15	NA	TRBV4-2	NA	CASSQDRGGTDTQYF	TGTGCCAGCAGCCAAGATCGCGGGGGCACAGATACGCAGTATTTT
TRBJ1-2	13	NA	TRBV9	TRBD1	CASTATGVEGYTF	TGTGCCAGCACCGCGACAGGGGTAGAAGGCTACACCTTC
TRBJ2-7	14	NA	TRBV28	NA	CATTTGYPSYEQYF	TGTGCCACAACTACAGGGTACCCCTCCTACGAGCAGTACTTC
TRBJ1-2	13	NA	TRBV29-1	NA	CSVDGPQVYGYTF	TGCAGCGTTGACGGTCCGCAGGTTTATGGCTACACCTTC
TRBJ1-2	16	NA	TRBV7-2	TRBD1	CASSPEGALMPLGYTF	TGTGCCAGCAGCCCCGAGGGGGCCCTCATGCCCCTAGGCTACACCTTC
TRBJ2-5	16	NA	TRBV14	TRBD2	CASSPGSTSGGETQYF	TGTGCCAGCAGCCCCGGATCGACTAGCGGGGGAGAGACCCAGTACTTC
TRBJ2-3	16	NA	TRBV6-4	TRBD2	CASSDGTSGGADTQYF	TGTGCCAGCAGTGACGGGACTAGCGGGGGCGCAGATACGCAGTATTTT
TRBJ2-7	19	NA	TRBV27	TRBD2	CASRHRAGTSGDSSYEQYF	TGTGCCAGCAGACACAGAGCCGGGACTAGCGGGGACAGCTCCTACGAGCAGTACTTC
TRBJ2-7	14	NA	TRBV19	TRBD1	CASSQGQGDYEQYF	TGTGCCAGTAGCCAGGGACAGGGGGACTACGAGCAGTACTTC
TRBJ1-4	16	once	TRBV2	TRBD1	CASSDPDRATNEKLFF	TGTGCCAGCAGTGACCCGGACAGGGCAACTAATGAAAAACTGTTTTTT
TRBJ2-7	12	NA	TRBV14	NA	CASSRLEYEQYF	TGTGCCAGCAGCAGACTGGAATACGAGCAGTACTTC
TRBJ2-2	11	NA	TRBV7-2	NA	CASSLTGELFF	TGTGCCAGCAGCCTCACCGGGGAGCTGTTTTTT
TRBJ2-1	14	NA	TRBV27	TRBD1	CASSWGQGTNEQFF	TGTGCCAGCAGTTGGGGACAGGGGACCAATGAGCAGTTCTTC
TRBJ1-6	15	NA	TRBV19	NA	CASSIQQGSNSPLHF	TGTGCCAGTAGTATTCAACAGGGAAGTAATTCACCCCTCCACTTT
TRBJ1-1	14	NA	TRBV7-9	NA	CASSLTAGHTEAFF	TGTGCCAGCAGCCTAACCGCAGGGCACACTGAAGCTTTCTTT
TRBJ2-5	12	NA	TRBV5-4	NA	CASSPAQETQYF	TGTGCCAGCAGCCCCGCGCAAGAGACCCAGTACTTC
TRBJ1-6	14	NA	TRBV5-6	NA	CASSYRGSNSPLHF	TGTGCCAGCAGCTATCGGGGAAGCAATTCACCCCTCCACTTT
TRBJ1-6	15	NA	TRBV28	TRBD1	CASLRQGWLDSPLHF	TGTGCCAGCCTAAGACAGGGGTGGCTTGATTCACCCCTCCACTTT
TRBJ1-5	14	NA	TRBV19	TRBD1	CASRDRGLNQPQHF	TGTGCCAGTCGGGACAGGGGGCTTAATCAGCCCCAGCATTTT
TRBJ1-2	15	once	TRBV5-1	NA	CASSFLTGEDYGYTF	TGCGCCAGCAGCTTCTTGACCGGGGAGGACTATGGCTACACCTTC
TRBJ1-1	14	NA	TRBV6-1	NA	CASSEKHENTEAFF	TGTGCCAGCAGTGAAAAACATGAGAACACTGAAGCTTTCTTT